One sample yielded the 20 T cell receptor beta chains listed below, sequenced in a study of T-cell reconstitution after alpha-beta-depleted transplantation in children. Construction of the TCRbeta library involved unique molecular identifiers. MiXCR was run by TCRdb on the PCR reads, yielding one entry per CDR3 protein. The table includes hundreds of thousands of distinct CDR3 sequences, less than 15% detected once. The material sequenced was PBMCs, taken before TCRalphabeta/CD19-depleted stem cell transplant. These receptors were taken from a girl aged 2 to 10 with congenital amegakaryocytic thrombocytopenia, due to receive a stem cell transplant.

There are many counts of this clonotype. The chain couples TRBV20-1 to TRBJ1-5, with 9 bases fitting TRBD1. The CDR3 totals 15 residues. Germline V CDR1 and CDR2: DFQATT, SNEGSKA (reference sequence). The V gene end was trimmed by 5 bases and the J gene end by 2 bases; junction bases not matched to a gene: 7. The CDR3 here is CSAQTGGDGNQPQHF. Here the CDR3 DNA reads TGCAGTGCTCAAACAGGGGGCGACGGCAATCAGCCCCAGCATTTT.

The gene calls are TRBV12-3 or TRBV12-4 and TRBJ2-1; D is uncertain. The CDR3 extends over 13 amino acids. Between the trimmed V and J ends, which lost 4 bases and 10 bases, there was a span of 14 bases. In nucleotides, the CDR3 is TGTGCCAGCAGTTCGCCAAAGGATTGGGAGCAGTTCTTC. Translated, it gives CASSSPKDWEQFF.

This clonotype was seen only a few times. The V call is TRBV4-1, the J call TRBJ2-5, with a weak D call TRBD2 (5 bases). This CDR3 spans 14 amino acids. V shed 1 base and J shed 5 bases, with 11 bases lying between them. Germline CDR1 reads MGHRA; CDR2 reads YSYEKL. Written as DNA, the CDR3 is TGCGCCAGCAGCCAAGTAAACTCGGGGGAGACCCAGTACTTC. This gives the protein CASSQVNSGETQYF.

This clonotype has more than one count but fewer than ten. V and J are TRBV5-1 and TRBJ1-5; D gene ambiguous. V was pared by 0 bases and J by 6 bases, with 13 bases between. There are 15 residues in the CDR3. The V gene's germline CDR1 is SGHRS and CDR2 YFSETQ. CDR3 sequence reads: CASSLGGQWGQPQHF. The DNA of the CDR3 is TGCGCCAGCAGCTTGGGAGGGCAGTGGGGTCAGCCCCAGCATTTT.

This clonotype was seen ten or more times. The chain couples TRBV10-3 to TRBJ2-1; 7 bases match TRBD1. Germline-derived CDR1 and CDR2 are ENHRY and SYGVKD. Trimming took 6 bases from V and 4 from J; bases not matched to a gene: 3. CDR3 length equals 13 residues. CDR3 DNA sequence: TGTGCCATCAGGGAACAGGGGTACAATGAGCAGTTCTTC. This codes for CAIREQGYNEQFF.

This clonotype was observed many times. The gene calls are TRBV20-1 and TRBJ1-1; no reliable D call. The germline V gene has CDR1 DFQATT and CDR2 SNEGSKA (reference sequence). Trimming shortened V by 3 bases and J by 1 base, and 6 bases separated the two germline ends. The CDR3 is made up of 12 amino acids. CDR3 nucleotides: TGCAGTGCTAGTTCCGCGAACACTGAAGCTTTCTTT. Translating it yields CSASSANTEAFF.

As for this clonotype: One end of the junction fails to match germline, which may point to a read error. The chain links TRBV3-1 to TRBJ2-7, with unresolved D. The CDR3 spans 17 residues. Germline V gene lookup returns CDR1 LGHDT and CDR2 YNNKEL (reference sequence). CDR3 DNA: TGTCCCAGCAGCCAAAAACGGAACTCCGGTAGCTTCTACGAGCAGTACTTC. Translating gives CPSSQKRNSGSFYEQYF.

The chain recombines TRBV20-1 with TRBJ2-7; D uncertain. This CDR3 contains 12 residues. Germline V lookup: CDR1 DFQATT, CDR2 SNEGSKA (reference sequence). V lost 4 bases and J lost 10, with 17 bases in between. The CDR3 bases are TGCAGTGCTACCGCACCTATCCGAAAACAGTACTTC. Translated, it gives CSATAPIRKQYF.

This clonotype was seen repeatedly, ten times or more. This chain uses TRBV28 with TRBJ2-4; 8 nucleotides match TRBD2. CDR1 and CDR2 from the germline V gene are MDHEN and SYDVKM. The CDR3 runs to 16 residues. J lost 7 bases, V lost 5 bases, and 13 bases had no gene match. CDR3 region: CASSGEFAGGVNIQYF. In DNA form, the CDR3 reads TGTGCCAGCAGTGGGGAATTTGCGGGAGGAGTTAACATTCAGTACTTC.

The chain employs TRBV12-3 or TRBV12-4 and TRBJ2-5, with TRBD1 matching over 7 bases. Unmatched junction bases numbered 5, after V lost 6 bases and J lost 7 bases. The CDR3 is made up of 12 amino acids. The CDR3 is CASRTGMGTQYF. DNA for the CDR3: TGTGCCAGCAGGACAGGGATGGGGACCCAGTACTTC.

This clonotype appeared a few times. The rearrangement uses TRBV5-1 and TRBJ2-1, with 10 bases matching TRBD1. CDR3 size: 15 residues. The germline CDR1 and CDR2 sequences are SGHRS and YFSETQ. V trimming: 4 bases; J trimming: 6 bases; junction bases outside the gene matches: 7. The CDR3 nucleotides read TGCGCCAGCAGCGTGGGACAGGGGATAGTCAATGAGCAGTTCTTC. This translates into CASSVGQGIVNEQFF. The whole variable domain, remainder taken from reference TRBV5-1 and TRBJ2-1, is KAGVTQTPRYLIKTRGQQVTLSCSPISGHRSVSWYQQTPGQGLQFLFEYFSETQRNKGNFPGRFSGRQFSNSRSEMNVSTLELGDSALYLCASSVGQGIVNEQFFGPGTRLTVL.

The rearrangement joins TRBV20-1 to TRBJ2-1; 8 bases are a match to TRBD2. Germline CDR1 and CDR2: DFQATT and SNEGSKA (reference sequence). CDR3 size: 14 residues. V trimming: 6 bases; J trimming: 4 bases; junction bases outside the gene matches: 8. In DNA form, the CDR3 reads TGCAGTGCCCAACAACTAGCGGCATACAATGAGCAGTTCTTC. It is translated as CSAQQLAAYNEQFF.

The rearrangement uses TRBV5-1 and TRBJ1-4; D perhaps matches TRBD1 (5 bases). The CDR3 contains 15 residues. Germline V gene lookup returns CDR1 SGHRS and CDR2 YFSETQ. V lost 4 bases and J lost 8, with 18 bases in between. In DNA form, the CDR3 reads TGCGCCAGCAGCCACACCCCGGGGCTCGAAGAAAAACTGTTTTTT. Amino acids: CASSHTPGLEEKLFF.

J is TRBJ2-2 and V is TRBV28, with TRBD1 matching over 7 bases. The CDR3 contains 15 residues. CDR1 MDHEN and CDR2 SYDVKM come from the germline V gene. V was pared by 8 bases and J by 3 bases, with 9 bases of the junction left unmatched. Written as DNA, the CDR3 is TGTGCCAGCTGCCACAGGGGCGAGGACACCGGGGAGCTGTTTTTT. As protein: CASCHRGEDTGELFF.

This clonotype was counted between two and nine times. The genes are TRBV2 and TRBJ2-7, with D possibly being TRBD2 (5 bases). Germline V gene data show CDR1 as SNHLY and CDR2 as FYNNEI. The CDR3 has 15 amino acids. The V end was cut by 6 bases, the J end by 0 bases, with 15 bases between. The CDR3 region has the DNA TGTGCCAGCAGAGTCCGGGATTCCGACTCCTACGAGCAGTACTTC. It specifies CASRVRDSDSYEQYF.

A few counts support this clonotype. V is TRBV7-8 and J is TRBJ2-3; 9 nucleotides agree with TRBD2. This CDR3 spans 16 amino acids. Germline CDR1 reads SGHVS; CDR2 reads FQNEAQ. With V trimmed by 1 base and J by 2 bases, 4 bases remained unmatched. The CDR3 sequence is CASSLVRLADTDTQYF. The CDR3 DNA reads TGTGCCAGCAGCTTAGTACGACTAGCGGACACAGATACGCAGTATTTT. The full variable domain, in which reference TRBV7-8 and TRBJ2-3 provide the parts outside the CDR3, is GAGVSQSPRYKVAKRGQDVALRCDPISGHVSLFWYQQALGQGPEFLTYFQNEAQLDKSGLPSDRFFAERPEGSVSTLKIQRTQQEDSAVYLCASSLVRLADTDTQYFGPGTRLTVL.

This clonotype was found many times. This CDR3 reads CASSLERLPSREQYF. The CDR3, as DNA: TGTGCCAGCAGCTTAGAAAGGTTACCCTCGCGCGAGCAGTACTTC. The chain is built from TRBV7-8 and TRBJ2-7, with no clear D. In germline, CDR1 is SGHVS, CDR2 FQNEAQ. Deletions cut 1 base from V and 6 bases from J, with 16 bases between. The CDR3 runs to 15 residues.

This clonotype was recorded many times. The V gene is TRBV20-1, the J gene TRBJ2-1; D uncertain. Trimming pared 6 bases from V and 10 bases from J, leaving 19 bases between. The germline CDR1 and CDR2 sequences are DFQATT and SNEGSKA (reference sequence). The CDR3 has 13 amino acids. This CDR3 is CSAPPNARREQFF. CDR3 bases: TGCAGTGCACCCCCTAACGCCCGCCGGGAGCAGTTCTTC.

This clonotype came up a few times. The chain links TRBV27 to TRBJ2-7; D remains ambiguous. The germline gives CDR1 MNHEY, CDR2 SMNVEV (reference sequence). The CDR3 is 14 residues long. Deletions cut 3 bases from V and 0 bases from J, with 9 bases between. CDR3 region: CASSFPPGSYEQYF. The DNA for the CDR3 is TGTGCCAGCAGTTTCCCCCCAGGCTCCTACGAGCAGTACTTC.

The V and J genes are TRBV28 and TRBJ2-3, with 14 bases fitting TRBD2. J gave up 2 bases and V 6 bases, and 7 bases lay outside the gene matches. This CDR3 has 17 amino acids. Germline loops: CDR1 MDHEN, CDR2 SYDVKM. The CDR3 reads CASSPGTSGRVTDTQYF. CDR3 nucleotide sequence: TGTGCCAGCAGCCCCGGGACTAGCGGGAGAGTCACAGATACGCAGTATTTT.